Following are 30 T cell receptor beta chains from one sample sequenced in a study of regulatory T cells in long-lasting Graves disease. The time point denotes: newly diagnosed GD, antithyroid drugs for less than 3 months. The TCR library used RNA extracted from PBMCs. The authors built TCR beta libraries using iRepertoire HTBI primers and Arm-PCR of CDR3 regions. MiXCR, applied by TCRdb to the multiplex PCR reads, yields one record per CDR3 protein. The sample lists about 320,000 distinct CDR3 sequences; about a sixth were seen once. Specimen: peripheral blood mononuclear cells (PBMCs), collected at new diagnosis, from a patient treated with antithyroid drugs. Receptors were obtained from a female donor with Graves disease.

V usage is TRBV11-2 and J usage is TRBJ2-3; 12 nucleotides align to TRBD2. CDR1 is SGHAT, CDR2 FQNNGV, per germline. Trimming removed 5 bases from V and 6 bases from J; junction bases left unmatched: 12. This CDR3 contains 17 residues. The chain's CDR3 is CASSVGTSGPPVDTQYF. Here the CDR3 DNA reads TGTGCCAGCAGCGTAGGGACTAGCGGGCCCCCGGTGGATACGCAGTATTTT.

This chain links TRBV27 with TRBJ2-5; perhaps TRBD2 as D (7 bases). CDR1 is MNHEY, CDR2 SMNVEV, per germline (reference sequence). There are 17 residues in the CDR3. Trimming shortened V by 5 bases and J by 2 bases, and 21 bases separated the two germline ends. The CDR3 sequence: CASSRLGGGGGQETQYF. The CDR3 DNA reads TGTGCCAGCAGTCGCTTAGGGGGGGGTGGAGGACAAGAGACCCAGTACTTC.

In the case of this clonotype: The final CDR3 position lacks the conserved phenylalanine or tryptophan, pointing to a likely read error. DNA of the CDR3: TGCAGTGCTGTAGATACGGGGACAGGCTCGCACGACCAAGAGACCCAGTACATC. Protein product: CSAVDTGTGSHDQETQYI. The gene calls are TRBV20-1 and TRBJ2-5; 8 bases are shared with TRBD1. Germline CDR1 DFQATT, CDR2 SNEGSKA (reference sequence). With V trimmed by 5 bases and J by 0 bases, 17 bases remained unmatched. This CDR3 comprises 18 residues.

This clonotype was detected ten times or more. The gene calls are TRBV24-1 and TRBJ2-2; 7 positions match TRBD1. The trim removed 3 bases at V and 7 bases at J, leaving 7 bases unmatched. The CDR3 contains 15 residues. Per the germline V gene, CDR1 is KGHDR and CDR2 is SFDVKD. CDR3 sequence: CATSDDRALDGELFF. The CDR3 DNA sequence: TGTGCCACCAGTGATGACAGGGCGCTTGACGGGGAGCTGTTTTTT.

Comments on this clonotype: A read error may be the cause here, since a much bigger clone is one base away. V usage is TRBV28 and J usage is TRBJ1-5, with D perhaps TRBD1 (5 bases). The length of the CDR3 is 17 residues. Per germline, CDR1 MDHEN and CDR2 SYDVKM. CDR3 nucleotides: TGTGCCAGCAGTTTAATATCGGGACCGAGGCTCGGTCAGCCCAAGCATTTT. As protein: CASSLISGPRLGQPKHF. Filled out from reference TRBV28 and TRBJ1-5, the complete variable domain reads DVKVTQSSRYLVKRTGEKVFLECVQDMDHENMFWYRQDPGLGLRLIYFSYDVKMKEKGDIPEGYSVSREKKERFSLILESASTNQTSMYLCASSLISGPRLGQPKHFGDGTRLSIL.

Many counts were recorded for this clonotype. The gene calls are TRBV12-3 or TRBV12-4 and TRBJ2-7; D uncertain. V lost 2 bases to trimming and J lost 5 bases, with 1 base between them. This CDR3 region has 10 residues. The CDR3 nucleotides are TGTGCCAGCAGTTTAAACGAGCAGTACTTC. It translates to CASSLNEQYF.

The sample holds many counts of this clonotype. V gene TRBV6-1 combines with J gene TRBJ2-1; 9 nucleotides line up with TRBD2. There are 14 residues in the CDR3. CDR1 and CDR2 (germline): MNHNS, SASEGT. Trimming took 11 bases from V and 7 from J; bases not matched to a gene: 12. The CDR3 DNA is TGTGCCGGTCGGCGGGAGGGCCGAGCGAATGAGCAGTTCTTC. Protein: CAGRREGRANEQFF.

V gene TRBV30 combines with J gene TRBJ1-5; D perhaps matches TRBD1 (6 bases). Germline CDR1 and CDR2: GTSNPN and SVGIG (reference sequence). The CDR3 is 14 amino acids. V was cut by 8 bases and J by 2 bases, with 16 bases left in between. CDR3 amino acids: CASSRGIGNQPQHF. For the CDR3, the DNA is TGTGCCAGTAGTAGGGGGATTGGCAATCAGCCCCAGCATTTT.

This clonotype was observed at least ten times. DNA for the CDR3: TGCGCCAGCAAACCGACGGGTATCCAAGAGACCCAGTACTTC. Its translation is CASKPTGIQETQYF. This chain connects TRBV4-1 to TRBJ2-5; D remains ambiguous. The CDR3 is 14 residues long. CDR1 and CDR2 from the germline V gene are MGHRA and YSYEKL. V was clipped by 7 bases and J by 1 base, with 13 bases between them.

This clonotype was seen ten or more times. The rearrangement joins TRBV20-1 to TRBJ2-5; 9 bases map to TRBD1. After removal of 6 bases from V and 3 bases from J, the junction contained 5 bases not matched to a gene. Germline CDR1 and CDR2: DFQATT and SNEGSKA (reference sequence). This CDR3 contains 13 residues. The CDR3 nucleotides are TGCAGTGCCGGCCGGACAGGGGAAGAGACCCAGTACTTC. It specifies CSAGRTGEETQYF.

This clonotype has at least ten counts. This chain links TRBV9 with TRBJ2-1, with 11 nucleotides matching TRBD2. Germline CDR1 is SGDLS and CDR2 is YYNGEE. After removal of 3 bases from V and 4 bases from J, the junction contained 6 bases not matched to a gene. This CDR3 is 16 amino acids long. The CDR3 region is CASSAMGTSGYNEQFF. The DNA of the CDR3 is TGTGCCAGCAGCGCAATGGGGACTAGCGGTTACAATGAGCAGTTCTTC.

This clonotype was found a few times. The V gene is TRBV12-5, the J gene TRBJ1-1; D may be TRBD1 (6 bases). Trimming removed 6 bases from V and 8 bases from J, with 16 bases in between. Germline CDR1 and CDR2: LGHNT and FRNRAP. This CDR3 comprises 13 residues. DNA for the CDR3: TGTGCTAGTGGACGAGGGGGTACAGAGGAAGCTTTCTTT. This codes for CASGRGGTEEAFF.

This chain uses TRBV6-1 with TRBJ2-7; D ambiguous. Germline CDR1 reads MNHNS; CDR2 reads SASEGT. Trimming pared 7 bases from V and 2 bases from J, leaving 24 bases between. The CDR3 has 17 amino acids. The CDR3 loop reads CASTLRASGLEAYEQYF. CDR3 DNA sequence: TGTGCCAGCACTCTCCGGGCGTCTGGTTTGGAAGCCTACGAGCAGTACTTC.

This clonotype was counted ten times or more. CDR3 loop: CASSERNTDTQYF. The CDR3 region has the DNA TGCGCCAGCAGTGAGCGGAATACGGATACGCAGTATTTT. The J gene is TRBJ2-3, the V gene TRBV10-1; D call uncertain. Germline V gene lookup returns CDR1 WNHNN and CDR2 SYGVQD (reference sequence). CDR3 size: 13 residues. The V end lost 2 bases, the J end lost 6 bases, and 9 bases lay between the germline ends.

This clonotype was seen many times. The V call is TRBV12-3 or TRBV12-4, the J call TRBJ2-6; no firm D call. The CDR3 is made up of 16 amino acids. Deletions cut 6 bases from V and 0 bases from J, with 12 bases between. The CDR3 sequence: CASRPYGGSGANVLTF. CDR3 nucleotide sequence: TGTGCCAGCAGACCTTACGGTGGCTCTGGGGCCAACGTCCTGACTTTC.

This clonotype was observed at least ten times. This sequence joins TRBV19 and TRBJ2-7, with TRBD1 identical over 7 bases. There are 14 residues in the CDR3. V shed 6 bases and J 2 bases; nucleotides not matched to a gene: 7. Germline V gene sequence: CDR1 LNHDA, CDR2 SQIVND (reference sequence). The CDR3 spells CASSPTGSAYEQYF. CDR3 nucleotide sequence: TGTGCCAGTAGCCCGACAGGGTCAGCCTACGAGCAGTACTTC.

This clonotype was seen ten or more times. The rearrangement joins TRBV7-8 to TRBJ1-5; 7 bases fit TRBD1. CDR3 size: 16 residues. Unmatched junction bases numbered 4, after V lost 0 bases and J lost 2 bases. The germline V gene has CDR1 SGHVS and CDR2 FQNEAQ. This chain's CDR3 is CASSLARGRGNQPQHF. DNA for the CDR3: TGTGCCAGCAGCTTAGCGAGGGGGCGCGGCAATCAGCCCCAGCATTTT.

The rearrangement uses TRBV11-2 and TRBJ2-4; D is perhaps TRBD2 (6 bases). This CDR3 contains 20 residues. Germline assignment: CDR1 SGHAT and CDR2 FQNNGV. Trimming left V 8 bases short and J 0 bases short, with 29 bases between. The CDR3, as DNA: TGTGCCAGCTCACCCCCCGCTGGAGGGAGCGGACGTGGAGCCAAAAACATTCAGTACTTC. This translates into CASSPPAGGSGRGAKNIQYF.

This clonotype was seen only a few times. The chain is built from TRBV24-1 and TRBJ2-1, with D unclear. Germline V gives CDR1 KGHDR, CDR2 SFDVKD. V dropped 9 bases and J dropped 7 bases, with 3 bases sitting between them. The CDR3 covers 9 residues. CDR3 sequence: CATSNEQFF. The CDR3 nucleotides are TGTGCCACCTCAAATGAGCAGTTCTTC.

As for this clonotype: It may be a read error: a sequence one base away is much more abundant. This chain joins TRBV6-2 or TRBV6-3 and TRBJ2-5; TRBD1 might be the D (7 bases). The CDR3 is 14 residues long. CDR1 and CDR2 from the germline V gene are MNHEY and SVGEGT. The ends were cut back, 5 bases at V and 5 bases at J, with 15 bases in the middle. The CDR3 DNA reads TGTGCCAGCAGTGCAGGGGGGAGGCTGGAGACCCAGTACTTC. Amino acid sequence: CASSAGGRLETQYF.

This clonotype was observed a handful of times. The chain is built from TRBV19 and TRBJ1-6; D may be TRBD1 (5 bases). Trimming cost V 4 bases and J 4 bases, with 14 bases left between them. Looked up from germline, CDR1 is LNHDA and CDR2 is SQIVND (reference sequence). The CDR3 sequence is 16 residues long. The CDR3 DNA reads TGTGCCAGTAGTACCTTGAGGGGTCAATATAATTCACCCCTCCACTTT. Translation gives CASSTLRGQYNSPLHF.

About this clonotype itself: A read error likely explains this, since a far larger clone differs by one base. CDR3 bases: TGTGCCAGCAGCTCATCCGGACAGTGGGGTGATAATGAGCAGTACTTC. Translation: CASSSSGQWGDNEQYF. The chain links TRBV28 to TRBJ2-4, with D possibly matching TRBD1 (6 bases). The germline V gene has CDR1 MDHEN and CDR2 SYDVKM. This CDR3 comprises 16 residues. Trimming took off 6 bases at V and 13 bases at J, with 28 bases between the two ends. Supplemented by reference TRBV28 and TRBJ2-4, the full variable domain reads DVKVTQSSRYLVKRTGEKVFLECVQDMDHENMFWYRQDPGLGLRLIYFSYDVKMKEKGDIPEGYSVSREKKERFSLILESASTNQTSMYLCASSSSGQWGDNEQYFGAGTRLSVL.

In regard to this clonotype: This is likely an artifact of a read error, given a far larger clone one base away. The chain links TRBV6-2 or TRBV6-3 to TRBJ2-5; D perhaps matches TRBD1 (6 bases). CDR3 length equals 14 residues. V lost 5 bases, J lost 0 bases, and 10 bases lay in between. CDR1 and CDR2 from the germline V gene are MNHEY and SVGEGT. The CDR3 protein is CASSEAGDQETQYF. The CDR3 nucleotides are TGTGCCAGCAGTGAGGCAGGGGACCAAGAGACCCAGTACTTC.

This clonotype was seen repeatedly, ten times or more. This chain uses TRBV15 with TRBJ2-5; maybe TRBD1 (6 bases). V was trimmed by 7 bases and J by 5 bases, leaving 17 bases between them. This CDR3 is built from 14 residues. Germline values: CDR1 LNHNV, CDR2 YYDKDF (reference sequence). CDR3 residues: CATTRDTRHETQYF. The DNA for the CDR3 is TGTGCCACCACCCGGGACACACGCCATGAGACCCAGTACTTC. The full variable domain, rest sourced from reference TRBV15 and TRBJ2-5, is DAMVIQNPRYQVTQFGKPVTLSCSQTLNHNVMYWYQQKSSQAPKLLFHYYDKDFNNEADTPDNFQSRRPNTSFCFLDIRSPGLGDTAMYLCATTRDTRHETQYFGPGTRLLVL.

In this sample, this clonotype turned up many times. The chain uses TRBV28 and TRBJ1-6, with 9 bases identical to TRBD1. This CDR3 is built from 18 residues. Germline-derived CDR1 and CDR2 are MDHEN and SYDVKM. J was trimmed by 0 bases and V by 6 bases; bases with no gene match: 9. The CDR3 DNA sequence: TGTGCCAGCAGCCTAGGTCGGGACAGGGCCTCCTATAATTCACCCCTCCACTTT. Protein sequence: CASSLGRDRASYNSPLHF.

This clonotype came up many times. This sequence joins TRBV28 and TRBJ1-5, with 7 bases identical to TRBD1. The V gene's germline CDR1 is MDHEN and CDR2 SYDVKM. After removal of 6 bases from V and 7 bases from J, the junction contained 12 bases not matched to a gene. The CDR3 contains 15 residues. The CDR3 protein is CASSPGRRGDQPQHF. In DNA form, the CDR3 reads TGTGCCAGCAGCCCAGGGCGCAGGGGGGACCAGCCCCAGCATTTT. Together with reference TRBV28 and TRBJ1-5, the CDR3 gives the full variable domain: DVKVTQSSRYLVKRTGEKVFLECVQDMDHENMFWYRQDPGLGLRLIYFSYDVKMKEKGDIPEGYSVSREKKERFSLILESASTNQTSMYLCASSPGRRGDQPQHFGDGTRLSIL.

There are many counts of this clonotype. The gene calls are TRBV2 and TRBJ1-4; D remains ambiguous. Trimming removed 6 bases at V and 0 bases at J, with 5 bases between. The CDR3 has 13 amino acids. In germline, CDR1 is SNHLY, CDR2 FYNNEI. CDR3 residues: CASRGPTNEKLFF. CDR3 DNA sequence: TGTGCCAGCAGGGGCCCAACTAATGAAAAACTGTTTTTT.

The chain recombines TRBV4-2 with TRBJ1-5; D is perhaps TRBD1 (5 bases). V dropped 1 base and J dropped 3 bases, with 13 bases sitting between them. CDR1 and CDR2 (germline): LGHNA, YNFKEQ. CDR3 length: 16 residues. The CDR3 coding sequence is TGTGCCAGCAGCCAAGGGATCGACAGACTCAATCAGCCCCAGCATTTT. It encodes CASSQGIDRLNQPQHF.

At least ten counts were recorded for this clonotype. V usage is TRBV5-1 and J usage is TRBJ2-1; D might be TRBD1 (6 bases). Trimming cost V 6 bases and J 0 bases, with 13 bases left between them. This CDR3 contains 15 residues. Germline-derived CDR1 and CDR2 are SGHRS and YFSETQ. In nucleotides, the CDR3 is TGCGCCAGCAAACTCGAGGGGGACTCCTACAATGAGCAGTTCTTC. The encoded protein is CASKLEGDSYNEQFF.

The chain carries TRBV7-6 and TRBJ2-2, with 8 bases identical to TRBD2. With V trimmed by 5 bases and J by 7 bases, 6 bases remained unmatched. This CDR3 has 14 residues. Germline-derived CDR1 and CDR2 are SGHVS and FNYEAQ. CDR3 DNA sequence: TGTGCCAGCAGCAGTAGCGGGAATTACGGGGAGCTGTTTTTT. This encodes CASSSSGNYGELFF.